This section outlines one T cell receptor beta chain sequence together with its context. The data belong to a study of blood T cell repertoires in COVID-19. Study details: Acute and convalescent COVID-19 samples came from the United States, Italy and Spain. PBMCs, B-cell-depleted T cells, or T cells were the source of the cDNA or gDNA that made up the material.

In the study's own analysis: The authors estimated nucleated cell counts from reference gene primer amplification. Repertoires were generated with immunoSEQ multiplex PCR, while TCRdb's copy carries only in-frame clones and drops some. That table gives V, J and clone size, and the DNA gave D and trimming. Here the sample spans 200,000 to 250,000 clones, 75% to 85% being singletons. Germline V CDR1 and CDR2: SNHLY, FYNNEI. This CDR3 region has 12 residues. Trimming took 6 bases from V and 7 from J, leaving 11 bases between them. Sequenced: peripheral blood. The receptor was derived from a man aged 50 to 60 with active or convalescent COVID-19. The V and J genes are TRBV2 and TRBJ2-3; a possible D gene is TRBD2 (5 bases). The CDR3 region is CASRPEAYTQYF. CDR3 nucleotides: TGTGCCAGCAGACCGGAGGCCTATACGCAGTATTTT.